Below are 14 T cell receptor beta chains sequenced from a single sample in a study of post-analysis software for immune sequencing data. Regarding the study as a whole: About five TRBV segments appeared more often in patients than in controls, and TRBV5-6, TRBV5-1 and TRBV20-1 were among these.

Tagging with unique molecular identifiers was a feature of the TCR beta cDNA libraries. TCRdb redid the calling of the PCR reads with MiXCR, one entry per CDR3 protein. The repertoire includes hundreds of thousands of distinct CDR3 sequences, around 27% of them detected once, and around 0.6% sits in the top ten. These receptors have no known antigen. Sequenced input: blood. The receptors derive from a girl aged 5-17 years with multiple sclerosis.

The chain recombines TRBV4-3 with TRBJ1-6; D gene uncertain. V was pared by 3 bases and J by 4 bases, with 10 bases between. Germline V gene lookup returns CDR1 LGHNA and CDR2 YSLEER. The CDR3 has 15 residues. DNA of the CDR3: TGCGCCAGCAGCCAGCAGACGGATTATAATTCACCCCTCCACTTT. This translates into CASSQQTDYNSPLHF.

The chain is built from TRBV4-3 and TRBJ1-6, with D unclear. Germline V lookup: CDR1 LGHNA, CDR2 YSLEER. This CDR3 comprises 13 residues. Trimming left V 0 bases short and J 7 bases short, with 4 bases between. The CDR3 here is CASSQEINSPLHF. For the CDR3, the DNA is TGCGCCAGCAGCCAAGAGATCAATTCACCCCTCCACTTT.

This clonotype has only a few counts. The chain links TRBV4-2 to TRBJ2-1, with 12 bases aligning to TRBD1. With 0 bases clipped from V and 8 bases from J, the junction kept 8 bases outside the gene matches. CDR3 length: 17 amino acids. The germline V gene has CDR1 LGHNA and CDR2 YNFKEQ. In DNA, the CDR3 is TGTGCCAGCAGCCAAGAGGAAGTCGGGACAGGGGGCGATGAGCAGTTCTTC. Translating it yields CASSQEEVGTGGDEQFF.

This clonotype was recorded a few times. The chain recombines TRBV20-1 with TRBJ1-6, with TRBD1 matching over 7 bases. The CDR3 spans 14 residues. The trim removed 1 base at V and 3 bases at J, leaving 0 bases unmatched. Germline CDR1 reads DFQATT; CDR2 reads SNEGSKA (reference sequence). This chain's CDR3 is CSARAGGYNSPLHF. Here the CDR3 DNA reads TGCAGTGCTAGAGCAGGGGGCTATAATTCACCCCTCCACTTT.

The sample holds a few counts of this clonotype. The chain carries TRBV20-1 and TRBJ2-7; tentatively, D is TRBD1 or TRBD2 (5 bases each). CDR1 and CDR2 from the germline V gene are DFQATT and SNEGSKA (reference sequence). The CDR3 extends over 13 amino acids. The V end lost 0 bases, the J end lost 2 bases, and 8 bases lay between the germline ends. CDR3: CSARDRDAYEQYF. The CDR3 coding sequence is TGCAGTGCTAGAGATCGGGACGCCTACGAGCAGTACTTC.

This clonotype was counted between two and nine times. This may come from a read error, since a much larger clone is one base off. The rearrangement joins TRBV7-9 to TRBJ1-1; the D gene is possibly TRBD1 (5 bases). Looked up from germline, CDR1 is SEHNR and CDR2 is FQNEAQ (reference sequence). This CDR3 is 14 amino acids long. For the CDR3, the DNA is TGTGTCAGCAGCGGCAACAGGTTGAACACTGAAGCTTTCTTT. The encoded protein is CVSSGNRLNTEAFF. Full variable domain (rest looked up from reference TRBV7-9 and TRBJ1-1): DTGVSQNPRHKITKRGQNVTFRCDPISEHNRLYWYRQTLGQGPEFLTYFQNEAQLEKSRLLSDRFSAERPKGSFSTLEIQRTEQGDSAMYLCVSSGNRLNTEAFFGQGTRLTVV.

The chain joins TRBV7-2 to TRBJ2-2, with unresolved D. The CDR3 has 14 residues. V was clipped by 5 bases and J by 5 bases, with 12 bases between them. Germline CDR1 reads SGHTA; CDR2 reads FQGNSA. The CDR3 loop is CASSTRPRTGELFF. The CDR3 DNA is TGTGCCAGCAGCACCCGCCCCCGTACCGGGGAGCTGTTTTTT.

In this sample, this clonotype turned up many times. The chain employs TRBV29-1 and TRBJ2-7; 8 bases are shared with TRBD1. The CDR3 runs to 15 residues. CDR1 and CDR2 (germline): SQVTM, ANQGSEA. Trimming at V came to 7 bases and at J to 3 bases, leaving 14 bases not matched to a gene. CDR3: CSAEGRGQAGYEQYF. The CDR3 DNA reads as TGCAGCGCCGAGGGCCGGGGACAGGCAGGCTACGAGCAGTACTTC.

This clonotype was seen only once. It is unclear where the CDR3 begins or ends on the DNA, so no DNA is shown, and the CDR3 is as TCRdb lists it. The chain employs TRBV7-9 and TRBJ2-1; the D segment call TRBD1 is taken from the table without a DNA check. The CDR3 numbers 13 amino acids, ends counted. Germline V lookup: CDR1 SEHNR, CDR2 FQNEAQ (reference sequence). CDR3 amino acids: CASSLVGTGAVFF.

At least ten counts were recorded for this clonotype. The chain joins TRBV6-4 to TRBJ2-3; 9 nucleotides line up with TRBD2. The CDR3 has 15 residues. The J segment lost 5 bases and the V segment lost 5 bases, leaving 8 bases of the junction unmatched. The germline CDR1 and CDR2 sequences are MRHNA and SNTAGT. CDR3 coding DNA: TGTGCCAGCAGTCGACTAGCGGTTGCCGGAGATACGCAGTATTTT. As protein: CASSRLAVAGDTQYF.

The genes are TRBV9 and TRBJ1-1, with D possibly TRBD1 on 6 matching bases. Deletions cut 7 bases from V and 4 bases from J, with 17 bases between. CDR3 length: 14 amino acids. CDR1 and CDR2 (germline): SGDLS, YYNGEE. Written as DNA, the CDR3 is TGTGCCAGCGGCAAATCGGACAGCCGCACTGAAGCTTTCTTT. Protein sequence: CASGKSDSRTEAFF.

The V call is TRBV7-9, the J call TRBJ2-5; 8 nucleotides line up with TRBD2. The J call may not be correct, given that the DNA end is closer to TRBJ2-7. Germline values: CDR1 SEHNR, CDR2 FQNEAQ (reference sequence). CDR3 length: 16 residues. CDR3 in DNA: TGTGCCAGCAGCCCAAATAGCGGGATGTTAGTCTACGAGCAGTACTTC. This sequence encodes CASSPNSGMLVYEQYF.

The V and J genes are TRBV2 and TRBJ1-5; weak D call: TRBD1 (5 bases). From germline, CDR1 is SNHLY and CDR2 FYNNEI. The length of the CDR3 is 15 residues. V was pared by 8 bases and J by 2 bases, with 16 bases between. Written as DNA, the CDR3 is TGTGCCAGCGGGGCCGCCGGTAGCGGCAATCAGCCCCAGCATTTT. This translates into CASGAAGSGNQPQHF.

This sequence joins TRBV20-1 and TRBJ1-1; D might be TRBD1 (5 bases). The CDR3 extends over 14 amino acids. Looked up from germline, CDR1 is DFQATT and CDR2 is SNEGSKA (reference sequence). The V end lost 2 bases, the J end lost 1 base, and 11 bases lay between the germline ends. CDR3 region: CSARPPGTNTEAFF. As DNA, the CDR3 is TGCAGTGCTAGACCCCCAGGGACGAACACTGAAGCTTTCTTT.